Below are 6 T cell receptor beta chains sequenced from a single sample in a study of T cells in Graves' hyperthyroidism and ophthalmopathy. Amplification targeted TCR beta CDR3 regions from RNA transcripts. TCR CDR3 underwent first-round RT-PCR with the HTBI primer set. One entry per CDR3 protein results from TCRdb running MiXCR on the multiplex PCR reads. The sample yields 300,000 to 400,000 distinct CDR3 sequences, 13% seen once. Material for sequencing was blood. The receptors here all came from a woman younger than 35 with Graves' hyperthyroidism.

This clonotype was found a few times. CDR3 DNA: TGCAGTGCTAGAGAACTGGGACAGCTTAATTCACCCCTCCACTTT. Its translation is CSARELGQLNSPLHF. The chain has TRBV20-1 and TRBJ1-6, with 7 bases fitting TRBD1. The V and J ends lost 0 bases and 6 bases, in that order; junction bases with no gene match: 5. This CDR3 spans 15 amino acids. Germline V lookup: CDR1 DFQATT, CDR2 SNEGSKA (reference sequence).

This clonotype was counted ten times or more. The chain links TRBV12-3 or TRBV12-4 to TRBJ1-2; 8 positions agree with TRBD1. The junction had 6 bases not matched to a gene; V was cut back by 10 bases and J by 2 bases. The CDR3 has 13 amino acids. This CDR3 reads CATGTGQNYGYTF. The CDR3, as DNA: TGTGCCACCGGGACAGGTCAGAACTATGGCTACACCTTC.

This clonotype was detected a few times. The rearrangement uses TRBV5-6 and TRBJ1-5, with 9 bases aligning to TRBD1. The trim removed 5 bases at V and 4 bases at J, leaving 7 bases unmatched. The CDR3 contains 15 residues. Germline CDR1 and CDR2: SGHDT and YYEEEE. This chain's CDR3 is CASRPLGQGNQPQHF. Here the CDR3 DNA reads TGTGCCAGCAGACCCCTCGGACAGGGGAATCAGCCCCAGCATTTT.

This clonotype was observed many times. The chain is built from TRBV7-9 and TRBJ2-3, with TRBD2 matching over 10 bases. The CDR3 has 17 amino acids. With V trimmed by 5 bases and J by 2 bases, 10 bases remained unmatched. In germline, CDR1 is SEHNR, CDR2 FQNEAQ (reference sequence). This CDR3 is CASSPPLAGTSTDTQYF. Written as DNA, the CDR3 is TGTGCCAGCAGCCCCCCACTAGCGGGGACATCCACAGATACGCAGTATTTT.

The sample holds a few counts of this clonotype. V gene TRBV15 combines with J gene TRBJ2-1, with unresolved D. From germline, CDR1 is LNHNV and CDR2 YYDKDF (reference sequence). V dropped 2 bases and J dropped 2 bases, with 16 bases sitting between them. CDR3 size: 17 residues. The chain's CDR3 is CATSRNGPDPPYNEQFF. The CDR3 nucleotides read TGTGCCACCAGCAGAAACGGACCGGACCCGCCCTACAATGAGCAGTTCTTC.

Only a few counts were recorded for this clonotype. This could be a read error, since a much larger clone is one nucleotide away. The chain couples TRBV7-2 to TRBJ2-1, with TRBD2 as a possible D gene (5 bases). Per germline, CDR1 SGHTA and CDR2 FQGNSA. The CDR3 has 16 amino acids. CDR3 DNA: TGTGCCAGCAGCTTAGCCCCGGGAAGCTCCTACAATGAGCAGTCCTTC. It is translated as CASSLAPGSSYNEQSF.